A selection of T cell receptor beta chains follows, all from one sample in a study of OX40 agonist ivuxolimab in advanced cancers. The protocol was immunoSEQ multiplex PCR, while the TCRdb copy is restricted to in-frame clones and leaves out a portion. The table has about 62,000 clones, 75% to 90% seen once; the top ten hold just under 4%. The sequencing used CD4+ or CD8+ T cells sorted from blood, collected in a trial of the OX40 agonist ivuxolimab. Source of these receptors: an adult with an advanced solid tumor such as melanoma, head and neck, liver or kidney cancer. The CDR3 runs from the conserved cysteine through the conserved F or W. D genes are given only for firm matches. Clone size is not always given. Where it is, it says once, few, many or a class for expanded clones.

V gene: TRBV11-3; clone size: -; J gene: TRBJ2-1; D gene: -; CDR3 protein: CASSPVGSSYNEQFF; CDR3 DNA: TGTGCCAGCAGCCCGGTGGGTAGCTCCTACAATGAGCAGTTCTTC
V gene: TRBV10-2; clone size: -; J gene: TRBJ2-7; D gene: TRBD1; CDR3 protein: CASRGGQGGMYEQYF; CDR3 DNA: TGCGCCAGCAGGGGGGGACAGGGAGGGATGTACGAGCAGTACTTC
V gene: TRBV6-6; clone size: -; J gene: TRBJ2-3; D gene: -; CDR3 protein: CASSPRSPDTQYF; CDR3 DNA: TGTGCCAGCAGTCCCCGGAGCCCAGATACGCAGTATTTT
V gene: TRBV28; clone size: -; J gene: TRBJ2-1; D gene: TRBD2; CDR3 protein: CASSLYRGGWYEQFF; CDR3 DNA: TGTGCCAGCAGTTTATACCGGGGGGGCTGGTATGAGCAGTTCTTC
V gene: TRBV9; clone size: -; J gene: TRBJ2-1; D gene: -; CDR3 protein: CASSVGGRGRSNEQFF; CDR3 DNA: TGTGCCAGCAGCGTCGGAGGGCGGGGCAGAAGCAATGAGCAGTTCTTC
V gene: TRBV19; clone size: -; J gene: TRBJ2-3; D gene: -; CDR3 protein: CASSPRVESTDTQYF; CDR3 DNA: TGTGCCAGTAGTCCCAGGGTGGAATCCACAGATACGCAGTATTTT
V gene: TRBV2; clone size: once; J gene: TRBJ2-1; D gene: TRBD1; CDR3 protein: CASSQRQGARNEQFF; CDR3 DNA: TGTGCCAGCAGTCAAAGGCAGGGGGCTAGGAATGAGCAGTTCTTC
V gene: TRBV2; clone size: -; J gene: TRBJ2-1; D gene: TRBD2; CDR3 protein: CASSLEAGGPNEQFF; CDR3 DNA: TGTGCCAGCAGTTTAGAAGCGGGAGGGCCTAATGAGCAGTTCTTC
V gene: TRBV11-3; clone size: -; J gene: TRBJ2-1; D gene: -; CDR3 protein: CASSLTERNEQFF; CDR3 DNA: TGTGCCAGCAGCTTAACCGAGCGTAATGAGCAGTTCTTC
V gene: TRBV15; clone size: -; J gene: TRBJ2-4; D gene: -; CDR3 protein: CATSRDLYGGKNIQYF; CDR3 DNA: TGTGCCACCAGCAGAGATCTCTATGGGGGCAAAAACATTCAGTACTTC
V gene: TRBV6-6; clone size: -; J gene: TRBJ2-1; D gene: -; CDR3 protein: CASSYEGVGRREQFF; CDR3 DNA: TGTGCCAGCAGTTACGAAGGGGTGGGGCGCCGGGAGCAGTTCTTC
V gene: TRBV7-8; clone size: once; J gene: TRBJ2-3; D gene: -; CDR3 protein: CASSLGQMLYTQYF; CDR3 DNA: TGTGCCAGCAGCTTAGGTCAAATGCTCTATACGCAGTATTTT
V gene: TRBV28; clone size: -; J gene: TRBJ2-3; D gene: -; CDR3 protein: CASSLRQWARGTDTQYF; CDR3 DNA: TGTGCCAGCAGTTTAAGGCAGTGGGCCCGAGGCACAGATACGCAGTATTTT
V gene: TRBV28; clone size: -; J gene: TRBJ2-1; D gene: -; CDR3 protein: CASSSETDAYVNEQFF; CDR3 DNA: TGTGCCAGCAGTTCCGAGACTGACGCCTACGTCAATGAGCAGTTCTTC
V gene: TRBV2; clone size: -; J gene: TRBJ1-5; D gene: -; CDR3 protein: CASSGTLGQPQHF; CDR3 DNA: TGTGCCAGCAGTGGGACTCTTGGGCAGCCCCAGCATTTT
V gene: TRBV7-2; clone size: -; J gene: TRBJ2-7; D gene: -; CDR3 protein: CASSFERTEQYF; CDR3 DNA: TGTGCCAGCAGCTTCGAGCGCACCGAGCAGTACTTC
V gene: TRBV7-8; clone size: -; J gene: TRBJ2-7; D gene: TRBD1; CDR3 protein: CASSSDRVGSYEQYF; CDR3 DNA: TGTGCCAGCAGCTCCGACAGGGTGGGATCCTACGAGCAGTACTTC
V gene: TRBV19; clone size: -; J gene: TRBJ2-1; D gene: TRBD2; CDR3 protein: CASSTRLAGGPNEQFF; CDR3 DNA: TGTGCCAGTAGTACCAGACTAGCGGGGGGGCCCAATGAGCAGTTCTTC
V gene: TRBV2; clone size: -; J gene: TRBJ2-3; D gene: TRBD2; CDR3 protein: CASSNSGGASDTQYF; CDR3 DNA: TGTGCCAGCAGTAATAGCGGGGGGGCCTCAGATACGCAGTATTTT
V gene: TRBV7-9; clone size: -; J gene: TRBJ1-3; D gene: -; CDR3 protein: CASSIVRSGQGLSGNTIYF; CDR3 DNA: TGTGCCAGCAGCATAGTCCGGTCGGGGCAGGGACTCTCTGGAAACACCATATATTTT
V gene: TRBV18; clone size: once; J gene: TRBJ2-5; D gene: TRBD2; CDR3 protein: CASSHREGRGQETQYF; CDR3 DNA: TGTGCCAGCTCACATCGGGAGGGCCGGGGGCAAGAGACCCAGTACTTC
V gene: TRBV27; clone size: -; J gene: TRBJ1-1; D gene: TRBD1; CDR3 protein: CASSSTGGNTEAFF; CDR3 DNA: TGTGCCAGCAGTTCTACAGGGGGGAACACTGAAGCTTTCTTT